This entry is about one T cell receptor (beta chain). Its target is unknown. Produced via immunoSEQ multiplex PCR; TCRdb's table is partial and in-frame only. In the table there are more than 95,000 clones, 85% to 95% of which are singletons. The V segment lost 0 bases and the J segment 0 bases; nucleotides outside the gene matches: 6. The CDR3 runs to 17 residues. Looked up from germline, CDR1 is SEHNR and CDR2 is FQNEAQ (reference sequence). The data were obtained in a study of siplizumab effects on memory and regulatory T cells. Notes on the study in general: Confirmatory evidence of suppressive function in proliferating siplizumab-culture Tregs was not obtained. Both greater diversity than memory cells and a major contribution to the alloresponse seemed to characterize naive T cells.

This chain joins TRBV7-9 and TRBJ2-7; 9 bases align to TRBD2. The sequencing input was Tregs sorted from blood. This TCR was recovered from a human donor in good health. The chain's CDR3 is CASSLAGTSGRSYEQYF. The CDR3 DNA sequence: TGTGCCAGCAGCTTAGCGGGTACTAGCGGGCGCTCCTACGAGCAGTACTTC.